By share of the sample, the clone carrying this T cell receptor beta chain is medium-sized (0.01 to 0.1%). As yet, its antigen is unknown. The ends lost 4 bases at V and 6 bases at J; junction bases unmatched: 13. The CDR3 covers 17 residues. Looked up from germline, CDR1 is SGHDT and CDR2 is YYEEEE. Using its own MiXCR run on the multiplex PCR reads, TCRdb lists one record per CDR3 protein. The table has 150,000 or so distinct CDR3 sequences, approximately 33% seen once. Breast cancer patients provided tissue from their axillary draining lymph nodes. The data were taken from a study of breast tumors, draining lymph nodes, adjacent tissues. Study-level findings and limits: Tumor repertoires ranked between lymph nodes and nontumor tissue in diversity, with V and J gene preferences. Luminal-like breast cancer showed significantly higher tumor–nontumor repertoire similarity than basal-like.

The chain carries TRBV5-6 and TRBJ1-6; 7 nucleotides agree with TRBD1. This clonotype was sampled from a female donor with breast cancer. Some clones in this sample may be carry-over from other donors' samples. The sequenced material came from axillary lymph node tissue. The CDR3 bases are TGTGCCAGCAGCCTCCCGGGACAGAGGGCCCTTAATTCACCCCTCCACTTT. This codes for CASSLPGQRALNSPLHF.